Sequencing of this T cell receptor (beta chain) was carried out in a study of blood T cells in healthy people across ages. Findings and limits, study-wide: Because donor CMV status was unknown, expanded clonotype changes were possibly confounded.

Remarks on this clonotype: What it recognizes is unknown.

A second PCR of roughly 7 to 11 cycles used a sample-barcoded 5' primer and a J-beta primer mix. Each CDR3 protein is one row after TCRdb ran MiXCR on the 5' RACE reads. The sample has hundreds of thousands of distinct CDR3 sequences; 62% are singletons. The CDR3 length is 16 residues. Looked up from germline, CDR1 is MNHEY and CDR2 is SVGAGI. The rearrangement joins TRBV6-5 to TRBJ2-4; D may be TRBD1 (6 bases). The J call may be incorrect, as the DNA end agrees better with TRBJ2-7. Sequenced material: blood. The receptor was derived from a man aged 25 to 40 in good health. The chain's CDR3 is CASSPQDPGAIYEQYF. CDR3 DNA: TGTGCCAGCAGCCCACAGGACCCAGGGGCTATCTACGAGCAGTACTTC.